A selection of T cell receptor beta chains follows, all from one sample in a study of somatic mutations in cytotoxic T cells in rheumatoid arthritis. TCRdb's copy holds only in-frame clones and misses some; the assay was immunoSEQ multiplex PCR. The data show 20,000 to 25,000 clones, approximately 80% seen once. The source material was CD8+ T cells sorted from blood. The receptors here all came from an adult with rheumatoid arthritis. CDR3s include the opening cysteine and the closing phenylalanine or tryptophan. The size entry is marked missing in some rows and otherwise reads once, few, many or a size class.

TRBJ2-5 | large | TRBV5-4 | 15 | CASSFWGGSQETQYF
TRBJ2-1 | - | TRBV12-5 | 16 | CASGLPKVAGDGEQFF
TRBJ1-3 | once | TRBV6-5 | 13 | CASSPWGANTIYF
TRBJ2-7 | - | TRBV7-6 | 13 | CASSLTVRSEQYF
TRBJ2-7 | - | TRBV5-1 | 18 | CASSLAGTGDSFSYEQYF
TRBJ1-1 | - | TRBV7-6 | 12 | CASSSGGQGAFF
TRBJ1-1 | few | TRBV6-4 | 15 | CASSERQGGGTEAFF
TRBJ2-3 | - | TRBV9 | 17 | CASSPLGAEGRTDTQYF
TRBJ1-1 | - | TRBV5-1 | 14 | CASRPDRRNTEAFF
TRBJ2-3 | few | TRBV9 | 16 | CASSVATGPSTDTQYF
TRBJ2-1 | - | TRBV28 | 16 | CASSLPGLVSYNEQFF
TRBJ2-7 | - | TRBV25-1 | 16 | CASTPGGMSGSYEQYF
TRBJ2-7 | - | TRBV7-9 | 13 | CASRDGSSYEQYF
TRBJ2-2 | - | TRBV19 | 14 | CASSLGVSAGELFF
TRBJ2-7 | once | TRBV19 | 14 | CASSIDTGGDEQYF
TRBJ2-1 | - | TRBV7-9 | 15 | CASSHRRQKGSEQFF
TRBJ1-2 | - | TRBV5-6 | 17 | CASSLGATTGSSDGYTF
TRBJ1-1 | - | TRBV5-6 | 13 | CASSLVSGTEAFF
TRBJ2-1 | - | TRBV4-3 | 16 | CASSQELAGGPHEQFF
TRBJ1-4 | - | TRBV4-1 | 16 | CASSRRGAGKDEKLFF
TRBJ1-2 | - | TRBV7-9 | 15 | CASSFQTGVSYGYTF
TRBJ1-2 | - | TRBV5-4 | 16 | CASRGDRAYPNYGYTF
TRBJ1-2 | - | TRBV27 | 13 | CASRPDPGNGYTF
TRBJ1-6 | - | TRBV5-6 | 16 | CASSLGAGGLNSPLHF
TRBJ2-2 | - | TRBV9 | 14 | CASSVSGNTGELFF
TRBJ1-1 | - | TRBV19 | 12 | CASSIVAAEAFF
TRBJ2-1 | - | TRBV7-9 | 14 | CASSLPTSPNEQFF
TRBJ2-2 | once | TRBV6-5 | 14 | CASIGPLDTGELFF
TRBJ2-5 | - | TRBV14 | 13 | CASSQLGQETQYF
TRBJ2-1 | - | TRBV7-6 | 18 | CASSLGIATSGEYNEQFF
TRBJ2-3 | medium-sized | TRBV2 | 14 | CARSRDRATDTQYF
TRBJ1-6 | - | TRBV6-1 | 15 | CASSDWDRVNSPLHF
TRBJ2-7 | - | TRBV19 | 14 | CASSIQGQGYEQYF
TRBJ1-3 | once | TRBV4-3 | 15 | CASSQGAGPGNTIYF
TRBJ1-5 | - | TRBV19 | 13 | CATTFTGNQPQHF
TRBJ1-2 | - | TRBV30 | 14 | CAWTPGQGAYGYTF
TRBJ1-2 | - | TRBV4-3 | 17 | CASSQDLGQGLEDGYTF
TRBJ1-1 | - | TRBV23-1 | 13 | CATKALRSTEAFF
TRBJ2-7 | - | TRBV6-1 | 15 | CASSDRLAGSYEQYF
TRBJ1-1 | - | TRBV7-9 | 12 | CASSLNRPEAFF
TRBJ2-5 | - | TRBV7-2 | 15 | CASSLAATVVETQYF
TRBJ1-1 | - | TRBV11-2 | 13 | CASSLGLNTEAFF
TRBJ1-1 | - | TRBV25-1 | 14 | CASSYGGSNTEAFF